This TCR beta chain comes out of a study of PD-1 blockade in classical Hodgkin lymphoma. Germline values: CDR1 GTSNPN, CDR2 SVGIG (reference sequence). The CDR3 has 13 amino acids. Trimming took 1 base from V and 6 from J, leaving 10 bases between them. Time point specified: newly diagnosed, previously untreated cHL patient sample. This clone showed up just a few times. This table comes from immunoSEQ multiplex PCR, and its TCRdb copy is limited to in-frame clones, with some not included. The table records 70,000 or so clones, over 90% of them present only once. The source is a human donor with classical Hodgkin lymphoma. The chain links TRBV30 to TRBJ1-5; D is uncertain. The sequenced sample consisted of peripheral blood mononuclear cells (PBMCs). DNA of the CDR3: TGTGCCTGGAGTGCCCAGGAGGTTCAGCCCCAGCATTTT. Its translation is CAWSAQEVQPQHF. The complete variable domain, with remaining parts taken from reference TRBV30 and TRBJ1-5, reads SQTIHQWPATLVQPVGSPLSLECTVEGTSNPNLYWYRQAAGRGLQLLFYSVGIGQISSEVPQNLSASRPQDRQFILSSKKLLLSDSGFYLCAWSAQEVQPQHFGDGTRLSIL.